These 9 T cell receptor beta chains originate from one sample sequenced in a study of cytomegalovirus exposure and HLA in healthy donors listed by TCRdb under 2017. The library was built by means of the immunoSEQ multiplex PCR assay. The multiplex PCR relied on a mix of 60 forward primers for TCR Vbeta segments and 13 reverse primers for TCR Jbeta segments. Sourced from immuneACCESS, this table was stored by TCRdb with only in-frame sequences that have V and J called. A share of the clones is absent; for the studies checked, an unresolved V gene accounts for under half, and the remainder has no known explanation. For this sample the table gives 150,000 or so clones, of which 60% to 80% were detected only once. The ten biggest clones cover around 0.96% of the sample. Input material: PBMCs. Source of these receptors: a woman aged 45 to 65 in good health and CMV-seropositive.

The chain combines TRBV5-6 with TRBJ2-1; 11 nucleotides match TRBD1. The junction had 7 bases not matched to a gene; V was cut back by 4 bases and J by 7 bases. Germline V gene data show CDR1 as SGHDT and CDR2 as YYEEEE. This CDR3 is 15 amino acids long. CDR3 nucleotides: TGTGCCAGCAGCCGGGGACAGGGGGTGAGTAATGAGCAGTTCTTC. Protein sequence: CASSRGQGVSNEQFF.

The genes are TRBV6-1 and TRBJ2-7; 7 bases map to TRBD2. Trimming at V came to 7 bases and at J to 12 bases, leaving 12 bases not matched to a gene. CDR3 length: 12 residues. Germline CDR1 is MNHNS and CDR2 is SASEGT. As DNA, the CDR3 is TGTGCCAGCACCTTGCCGGGGGGAGGGCCGTACTTC. It codes for CASTLPGGGPYF.

J is TRBJ2-5 and V is TRBV6-1, with 7 positions matching TRBD2. Looked up from germline, CDR1 is MNHNS and CDR2 is SASEGT. The CDR3 is made up of 15 amino acids. V shed 4 bases, J shed 0 bases, and the junction held 5 bases outside the gene matches. The CDR3 bases are TGTGCCAGCAGTGGGCTCGGGAGGAACCAAGAGACCCAGTACTTC. This translates into CASSGLGRNQETQYF.

The chain has TRBV5-4 and TRBJ1-2; 9 bases are shared with TRBD1. In germline, CDR1 is SGHNT, CDR2 YYREEE (reference sequence). This CDR3 spans 13 amino acids. Germline trimming cut 4 bases from V and 5 bases from J; bases unmatched to any gene: 3. This chain's CDR3 is CASSMTGGYGYTF. The CDR3 region has the DNA TGTGCCAGCAGCATGACAGGGGGGTATGGCTACACCTTC.

The V call is TRBV11-2, the J call TRBJ2-5; D tentatively reads TRBD1 or TRBD2 (5 bases each). Looked up from germline, CDR1 is SGHAT and CDR2 is FQNNGV. Between the trimmed V and J ends, which lost 5 bases and 4 bases, there was a span of 23 bases. The CDR3 sequence is 17 residues long. CDR3 in DNA: TGTGCCAGCAGCATAGGGGTGTCTAGCATTTCCCGAGAGACCCAGTACTTC. Translation gives CASSIGVSSISRETQYF.

This chain uses TRBV28 with TRBJ2-5, with D possibly being TRBD1 (5 bases). Trimming took 2 bases from V and 5 from J, leaving 15 bases between them. This CDR3 has 15 amino acids. CDR1 and CDR2 (germline): MDHEN, SYDVKM. CDR3 region: CASSLPQGTSETQYF. The CDR3 coding sequence is TGTGCCAGCAGTTTACCTCAGGGAACCTCGGAGACCCAGTACTTC.

The chain couples TRBV19 to TRBJ2-7; 10 positions agree with TRBD2. Trimming took 4 bases from V and 2 from J; bases not matched to a gene: 5. CDR3 length: 15 amino acids. Germline CDR1 reads LNHDA; CDR2 reads SQIVND (reference sequence). CDR3 nucleotides: TGTGCCAGTAGTACCGTAGCGGGGGGCACCTACGAGCAGTACTTC. Amino acids: CASSTVAGGTYEQYF.

The rearrangement uses TRBV2 and TRBJ1-2, with D possibly TRBD1 on 5 matching bases. The CDR3 runs to 11 residues. Germline V lookup: CDR1 SNHLY, CDR2 FYNNEI. With 11 bases removed from V and 6 bases from J, the gap between germline ends came to 13 bases. The chain's CDR3 is CAYRTGDGYTF. The CDR3 DNA reads as TGTGCCTACCGGACGGGGGATGGCTACACCTTC.

The rearrangement links TRBV28 to TRBJ1-2; D is perhaps TRBD1 (5 bases). The germline V gene encodes CDR1 MDHEN and CDR2 SYDVKM. CDR3 length equals 13 residues. V lost 8 bases, J lost 5 bases, and 15 bases lay in between. CDR3 protein: CASGTRAYYGYTF. The CDR3 DNA follows: TGTGCCAGCGGAACCAGGGCCTATTATGGCTACACCTTC.